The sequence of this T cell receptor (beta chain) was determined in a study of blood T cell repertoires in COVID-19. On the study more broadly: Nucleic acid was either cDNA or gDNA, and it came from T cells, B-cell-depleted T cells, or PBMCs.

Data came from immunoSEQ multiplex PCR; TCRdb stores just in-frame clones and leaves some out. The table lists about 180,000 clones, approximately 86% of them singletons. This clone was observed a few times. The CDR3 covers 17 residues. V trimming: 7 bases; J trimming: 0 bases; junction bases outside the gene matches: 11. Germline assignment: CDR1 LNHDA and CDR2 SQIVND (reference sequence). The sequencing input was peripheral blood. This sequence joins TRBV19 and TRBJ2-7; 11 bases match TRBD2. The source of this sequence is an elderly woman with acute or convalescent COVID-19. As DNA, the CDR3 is TGTGCCAGTACCCCGAGACTAGCGGGATCCGTCTCCTACGAGCAGTACTTC. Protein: CASTPRLAGSVSYEQYF.